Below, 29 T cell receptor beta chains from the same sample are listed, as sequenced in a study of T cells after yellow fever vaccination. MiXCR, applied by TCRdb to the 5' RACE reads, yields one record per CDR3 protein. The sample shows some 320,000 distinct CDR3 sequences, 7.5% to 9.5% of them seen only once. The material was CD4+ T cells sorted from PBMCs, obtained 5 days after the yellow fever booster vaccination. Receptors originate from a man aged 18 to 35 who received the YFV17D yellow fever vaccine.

CDR3 region: CASSSWGTNYGYTF. The DNA for the CDR3 is TGTGCCAGCTCCTCGTGGGGGACTAACTATGGCTACACCTTC. The genes are TRBV28 and TRBJ1-2, with D possibly being TRBD1 (5 bases). Trimming removed 8 bases at V and 0 bases at J, with 13 bases between. Germline V lookup: CDR1 MDHEN, CDR2 SYDVKM. The CDR3 is 14 amino acids.

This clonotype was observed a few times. The CDR3 loop is CASSLSRDSPLHF. The CDR3, as DNA: TGTGCCAGCAGCTTGAGCAGGGATTCACCCCTCCACTTT. The gene calls are TRBV5-8 and TRBJ1-6; TRBD1 might be the D (5 bases). V lost 1 base, J lost 8 bases, and 7 bases lay in between. In germline, CDR1 is SGHTS, CDR2 YDEGEE. The CDR3 runs to 13 residues.

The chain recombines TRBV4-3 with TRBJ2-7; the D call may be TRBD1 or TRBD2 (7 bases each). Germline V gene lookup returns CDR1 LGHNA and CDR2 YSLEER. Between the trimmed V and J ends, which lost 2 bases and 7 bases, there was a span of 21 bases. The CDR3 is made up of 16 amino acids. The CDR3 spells CASSQFSGTTQGEQYF. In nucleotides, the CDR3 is TGCGCCAGCAGCCAATTCTCCGGGACTACACAGGGGGAGCAGTACTTC.

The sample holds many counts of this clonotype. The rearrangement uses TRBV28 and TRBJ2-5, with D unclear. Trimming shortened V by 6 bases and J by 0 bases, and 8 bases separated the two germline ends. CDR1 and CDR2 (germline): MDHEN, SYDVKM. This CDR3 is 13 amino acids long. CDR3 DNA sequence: TGTGCCAGCAGGGACCCGAACCAAGAGACCCAGTACTTC. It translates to CASRDPNQETQYF. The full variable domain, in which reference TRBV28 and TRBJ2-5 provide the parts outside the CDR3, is DVKVTQSSRYLVKRTGEKVFLECVQDMDHENMFWYRQDPGLGLRLIYFSYDVKMKEKGDIPEGYSVSREKKERFSLILESASTNQTSMYLCASRDPNQETQYFGPGTRLLVL.

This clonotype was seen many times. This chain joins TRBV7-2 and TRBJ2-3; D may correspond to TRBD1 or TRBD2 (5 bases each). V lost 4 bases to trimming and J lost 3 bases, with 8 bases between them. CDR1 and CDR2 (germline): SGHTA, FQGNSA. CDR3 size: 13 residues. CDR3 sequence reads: CASSSGRTDTQYF. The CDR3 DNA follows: TGTGCCAGCAGCTCGGGACGTACAGATACGCAGTATTTT.

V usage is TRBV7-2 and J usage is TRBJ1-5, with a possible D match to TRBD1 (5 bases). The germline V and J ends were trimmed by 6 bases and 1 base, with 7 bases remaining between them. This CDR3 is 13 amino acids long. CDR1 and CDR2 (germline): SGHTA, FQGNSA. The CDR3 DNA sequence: TGTGCCAGCAGGGGGCGAAGCAATCAGCCCCAGCATTTT. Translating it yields CASRGRSNQPQHF.

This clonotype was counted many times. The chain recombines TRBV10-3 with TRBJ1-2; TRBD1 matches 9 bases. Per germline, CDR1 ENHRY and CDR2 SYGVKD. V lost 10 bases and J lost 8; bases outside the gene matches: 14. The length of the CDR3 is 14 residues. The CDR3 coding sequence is TGTGCCACCGGGACCGGGACAGGGTATCAAGGCTACACCTTC. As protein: CATGTGTGYQGYTF.

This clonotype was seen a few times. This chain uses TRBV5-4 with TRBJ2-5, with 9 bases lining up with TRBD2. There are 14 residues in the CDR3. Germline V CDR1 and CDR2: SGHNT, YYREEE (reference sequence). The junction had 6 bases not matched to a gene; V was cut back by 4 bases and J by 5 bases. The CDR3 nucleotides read TGTGCCAGCAGCCGAGCCGGACTAGCGGAGACCCAGTACTTC. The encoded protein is CASSRAGLAETQYF. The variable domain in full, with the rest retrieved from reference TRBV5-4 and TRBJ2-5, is ETGVTQSPTHLIKTRGQQVTLRCSSQSGHNTVSWYQQALGQGPQFIFQYYREEENGRGNFPPRFSGLQFPNYSSELNVNALELDDSALYLCASSRAGLAETQYFGPGTRLLVL.

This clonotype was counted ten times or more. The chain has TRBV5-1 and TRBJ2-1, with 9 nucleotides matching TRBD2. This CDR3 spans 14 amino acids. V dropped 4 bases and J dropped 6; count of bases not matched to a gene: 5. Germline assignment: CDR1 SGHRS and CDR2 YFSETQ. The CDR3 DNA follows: TGCGCCAGCAGCCTACTAGCGGGCCCCAATGAGCAGTTCTTC. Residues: CASSLLAGPNEQFF.

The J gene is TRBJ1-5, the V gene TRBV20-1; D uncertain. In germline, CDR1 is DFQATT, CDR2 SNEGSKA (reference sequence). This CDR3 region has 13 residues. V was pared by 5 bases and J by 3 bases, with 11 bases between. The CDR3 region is CSAPKVTNQPQHF. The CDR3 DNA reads TGCAGTGCTCCGAAGGTAACCAATCAGCCCCAGCATTTT.

CDR3 in DNA: TGCGCCAGCAAGGGGACAGGGGTTAATTCACCCCTCCACTTT. Encoded protein: CASKGTGVNSPLHF. V gene TRBV10-1 combines with J gene TRBJ1-6, with 10 nucleotides matching TRBD1. This CDR3 is 14 amino acids long. Per the germline V gene, CDR1 is WNHNN and CDR2 is SYGVQD (reference sequence). Germline trimming cut 7 bases from V and 6 bases from J; bases unmatched to any gene: 3.

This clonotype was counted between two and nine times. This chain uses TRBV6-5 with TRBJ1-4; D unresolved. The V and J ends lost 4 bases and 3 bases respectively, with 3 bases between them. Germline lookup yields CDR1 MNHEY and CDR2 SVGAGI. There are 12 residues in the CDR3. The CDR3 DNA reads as TGTGCCAGCAGTTTCCCTAATGAAAAACTGTTTTTT. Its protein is CASSFPNEKLFF.

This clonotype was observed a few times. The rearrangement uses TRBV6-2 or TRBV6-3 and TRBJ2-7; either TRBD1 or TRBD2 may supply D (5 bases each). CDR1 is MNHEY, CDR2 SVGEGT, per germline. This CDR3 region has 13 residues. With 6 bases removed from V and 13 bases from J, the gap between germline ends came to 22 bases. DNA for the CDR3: TGTGCCAGCAGACGCCGGGACGGAAACCAAAGTTACGTC. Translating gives CASRRRDGNQSYV.

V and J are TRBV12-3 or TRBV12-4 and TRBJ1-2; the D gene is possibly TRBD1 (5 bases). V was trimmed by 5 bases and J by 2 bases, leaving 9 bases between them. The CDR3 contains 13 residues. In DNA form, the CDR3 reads TGTGCCAGCAGTGATGGGGCCAACTATGGCTACACCTTC. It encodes CASSDGANYGYTF.

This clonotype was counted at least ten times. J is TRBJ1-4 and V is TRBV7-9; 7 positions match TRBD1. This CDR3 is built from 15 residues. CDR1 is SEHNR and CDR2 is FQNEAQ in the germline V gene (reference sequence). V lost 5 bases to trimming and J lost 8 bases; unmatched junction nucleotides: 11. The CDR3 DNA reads TGTGCCAGCAGCGAAAACAGGGGAAGGGGCGAAAAACTGTTTTTT. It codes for CASSENRGRGEKLFF.

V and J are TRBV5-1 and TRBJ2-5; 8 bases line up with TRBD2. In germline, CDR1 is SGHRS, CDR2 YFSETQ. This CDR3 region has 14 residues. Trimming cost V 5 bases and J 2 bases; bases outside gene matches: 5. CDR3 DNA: TGCGCCAGCAGGCGGGGGGAGATACAAGAGACCCAGTACTTC. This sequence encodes CASRRGEIQETQYF. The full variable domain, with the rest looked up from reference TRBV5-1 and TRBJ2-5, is KAGVTQTPRYLIKTRGQQVTLSCSPISGHRSVSWYQQTPGQGLQFLFEYFSETQRNKGNFPGRFSGRQFSNSRSEMNVSTLELGDSALYLCASRRGEIQETQYFGPGTRLLVL.

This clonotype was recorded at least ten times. Written as DNA, the CDR3 is TGTGCCAGCAGCCAACAGGGGGCAGGACGGACTGAAGCTTTCTTT. This codes for CASSQQGAGRTEAFF. The J gene is TRBJ1-1, the V gene TRBV3-1, with TRBD1 matching over 8 bases. The germline V gene has CDR1 LGHDT and CDR2 YNNKEL (reference sequence). V trimming: 2 bases; J trimming: 5 bases; junction bases outside the gene matches: 7. CDR3 length equals 15 residues.

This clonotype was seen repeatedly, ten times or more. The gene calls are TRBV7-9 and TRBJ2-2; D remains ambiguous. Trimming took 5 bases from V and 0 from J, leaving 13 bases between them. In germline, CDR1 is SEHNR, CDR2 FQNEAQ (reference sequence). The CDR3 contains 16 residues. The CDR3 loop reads CASSPVGRANTGELFF. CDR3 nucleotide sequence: TGTGCCAGCAGCCCAGTCGGGCGAGCGAACACCGGGGAGCTGTTTTTT.

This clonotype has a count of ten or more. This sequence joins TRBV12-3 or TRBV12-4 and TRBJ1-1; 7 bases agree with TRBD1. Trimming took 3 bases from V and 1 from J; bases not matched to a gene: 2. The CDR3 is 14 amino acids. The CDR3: CASSFGQENTEAFF. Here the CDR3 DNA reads TGTGCCAGCAGTTTTGGACAGGAGAACACTGAAGCTTTCTTT.

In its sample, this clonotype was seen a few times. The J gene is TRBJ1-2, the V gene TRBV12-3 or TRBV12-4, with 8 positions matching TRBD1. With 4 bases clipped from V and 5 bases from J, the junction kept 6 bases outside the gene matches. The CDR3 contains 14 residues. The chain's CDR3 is CASSYGQGAYGYTF. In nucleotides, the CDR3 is TGTGCCAGCAGTTACGGACAGGGAGCGTATGGCTACACCTTC.

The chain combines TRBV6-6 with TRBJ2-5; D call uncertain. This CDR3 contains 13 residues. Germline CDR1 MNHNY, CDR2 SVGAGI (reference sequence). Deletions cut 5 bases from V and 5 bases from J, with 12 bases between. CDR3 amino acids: CASSTNDGETQYF. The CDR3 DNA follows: TGTGCCAGCAGTACGAATGACGGCGAGACCCAGTACTTC.

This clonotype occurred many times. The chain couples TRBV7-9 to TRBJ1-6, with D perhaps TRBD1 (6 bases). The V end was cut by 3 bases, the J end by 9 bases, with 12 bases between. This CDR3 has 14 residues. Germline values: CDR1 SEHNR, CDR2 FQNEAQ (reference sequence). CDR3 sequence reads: CASSFRTESSPLHF. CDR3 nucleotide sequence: TGTGCCAGCAGCTTTAGGACAGAGAGTTCACCCCTCCACTTT.

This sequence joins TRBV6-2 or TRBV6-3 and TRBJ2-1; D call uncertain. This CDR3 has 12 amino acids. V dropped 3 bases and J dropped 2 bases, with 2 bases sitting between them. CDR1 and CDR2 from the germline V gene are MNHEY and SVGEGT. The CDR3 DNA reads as TGTGCCAGCAGTTATACCTACAATGAGCAGTTCTTC. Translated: CASSYTYNEQFF.

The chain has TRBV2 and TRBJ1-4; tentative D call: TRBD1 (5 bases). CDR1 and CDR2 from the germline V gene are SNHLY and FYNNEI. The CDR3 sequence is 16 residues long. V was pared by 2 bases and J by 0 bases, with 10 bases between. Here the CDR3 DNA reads TGTGCCAGCAGTGAAAGGGGATTTGCAACTAATGAAAAACTGTTTTTT. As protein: CASSERGFATNEKLFF.

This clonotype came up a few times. The DNA of the CDR3 is TGTGCCAGCAGCGCTCTAGCGTCCTTTCTCTCTGGGGCCAACGTCCTGACTTTC. Translation gives CASSALASFLSGANVLTF. V gene TRBV7-2 combines with J gene TRBJ2-6; D is perhaps TRBD2 (6 bases). CDR1 is SGHTA, CDR2 FQGNSA, per germline. CDR3 size: 18 residues. V was shortened by 5 bases and J by 0 bases, with 17 bases between the two germline ends.

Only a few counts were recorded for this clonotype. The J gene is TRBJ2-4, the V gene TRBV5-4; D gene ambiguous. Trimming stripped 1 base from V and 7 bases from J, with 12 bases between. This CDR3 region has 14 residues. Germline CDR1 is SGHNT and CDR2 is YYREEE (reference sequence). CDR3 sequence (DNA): TGTGCCAGCAGCTTGCGAGAAATAGGGAACATTCAGTACTTC. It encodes CASSLREIGNIQYF.

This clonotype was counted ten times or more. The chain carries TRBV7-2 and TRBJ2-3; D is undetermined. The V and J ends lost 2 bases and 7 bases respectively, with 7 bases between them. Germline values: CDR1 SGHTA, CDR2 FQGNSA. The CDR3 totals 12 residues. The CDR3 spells CASSLLSYTQYF. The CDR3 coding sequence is TGTGCCAGCAGCTTATTAAGTTATACGCAGTATTTT.

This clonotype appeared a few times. The CDR3 region has the DNA TGCAGTGCAGACCGTGAGCGGGTCAAGGGGGAGACCCAGTACTTC. Residues: CSADRERVKGETQYF. The genes are TRBV20-1 and TRBJ2-5, with D possibly TRBD2 on 6 matching bases. The germline V and J ends were trimmed by 6 bases and 5 bases, with 22 bases remaining between them. This CDR3 region has 15 residues. Germline-derived CDR1 and CDR2 are DFQATT and SNEGSKA (reference sequence).

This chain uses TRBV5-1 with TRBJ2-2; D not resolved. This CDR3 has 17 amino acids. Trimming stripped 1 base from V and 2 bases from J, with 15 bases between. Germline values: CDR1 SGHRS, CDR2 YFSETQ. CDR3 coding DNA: TGCGCCAGCAGCTTGTCCCCCGGTGGAGTAAACACCGGGGAGCTGTTTTTT. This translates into CASSLSPGGVNTGELFF.